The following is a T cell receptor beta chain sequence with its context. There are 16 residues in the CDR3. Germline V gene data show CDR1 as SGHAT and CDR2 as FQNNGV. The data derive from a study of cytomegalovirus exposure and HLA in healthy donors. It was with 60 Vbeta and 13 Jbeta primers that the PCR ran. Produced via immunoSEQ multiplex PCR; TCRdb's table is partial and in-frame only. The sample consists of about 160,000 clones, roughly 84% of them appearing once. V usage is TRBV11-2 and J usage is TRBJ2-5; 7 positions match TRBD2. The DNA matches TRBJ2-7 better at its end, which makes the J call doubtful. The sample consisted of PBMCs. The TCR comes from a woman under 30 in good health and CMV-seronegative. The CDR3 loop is CASSSSPGRGSYEQYF. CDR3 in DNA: TGTGCCAGCAGCTCCTCCCCGGGGAGGGGCTCCTACGAGCAGTACTTC.